This T cell receptor beta chain emerged from a study of shared clonotypes between healthy human individuals. The ends were cut back, 0 bases at V and 1 base at J, with 9 bases in the middle. Germline values: CDR1 SGHRS, CDR2 YFSETQ. The CDR3 runs 15 residues. Sequencing was performed with immunoSEQ multiplex PCR; in TCRdb, only in-frame clones are kept and a portion is missing. This sample has approximately 2.5 million clones, with 93% found just once. The material sequenced was naive CD4+ T cells from PBMCs. Subset reported: CD45RA+ positively selected. V and J are TRBV5-1 and TRBJ2-3; the D is unclear. The clonotype originates from a man aged 18 to 29 in good health. Some clones in this sample may be carry-over from other donors' samples. CDR3 bases: TGCGCCAGCAGCTTGGTCTACCTGCGCACAGATACGCAGTATTTT. Residues: CASSLVYLRTDTQYF.